This TCR beta chain came from a study of blood T cell repertoires in COVID-19. About the study: Sources were T cells, B-cell-depleted T cells, or PBMCs; the material itself was cDNA or gDNA.

Original processing notes: Reference gene primers were amplified, and this amplification served to estimate nucleated cell counts. TCRdb's table, derived via immunoSEQ multiplex PCR, lists solely in-frame clones and lacks some. That table is the source of V, J and clone size, and D and trimming were worked out from the DNA. The sample includes about 300,000 clones, just under 90% of them seen just once. Germline values: CDR1 LGHDT, CDR2 YNNKEL (reference sequence). The CDR3 has 17 amino acids. Deletions cut 1 base from V and 8 bases from J, with 23 bases between. Cohorts were assigned according to the clinical history that participants reported. Exposed volunteers were people who met a COVID-19 case within 2 weeks before study entry.

The sequenced sample was PBMCs or T cells enriched from blood (not recorded which). This sequence joins TRBV3-1 (or the pseudogene TRBV3-2) and TRBJ1-2, with D possibly TRBD1 on 5 matching bases. The TCR was taken from a woman in her forties or fifties who had been exposed to COVID-19. The CDR3 reads CASSQGTGVSGRDGYTF. The CDR3 bases are TGTGCCAGCAGCCAAGGAACGGGGGTTAGCGGCAGGGACGGCTACACCTTC.